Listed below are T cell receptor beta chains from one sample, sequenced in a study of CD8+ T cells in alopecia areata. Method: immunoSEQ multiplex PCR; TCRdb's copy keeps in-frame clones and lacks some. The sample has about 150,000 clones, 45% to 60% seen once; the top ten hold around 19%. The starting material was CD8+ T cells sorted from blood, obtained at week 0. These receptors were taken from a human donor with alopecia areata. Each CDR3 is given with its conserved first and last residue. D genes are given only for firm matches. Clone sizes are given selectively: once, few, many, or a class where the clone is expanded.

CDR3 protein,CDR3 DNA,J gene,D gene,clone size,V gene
CSVEGRYEQFF,TGCAGCGTTGAAGGTCGGTACGAGCAGTTCTTC,TRBJ2-1,.,once,TRBV29-1
CATSRDLGDWVQFF,TGTGCCACCAGCAGAGATCTGGGCGACTGGGTGCAGTTCTTC,TRBJ2-1,.,.,TRBV15
CASSAGHPGDTGELFF,TGTGCCAGCAGTGCGGGACACCCGGGGGACACCGGGGAGCTGTTTTTT,TRBJ2-2,.,few,TRBV27
CAISESSRNYGYTF,TGTGCCATCAGTGAGTCGAGCAGGAACTATGGCTACACCTTC,TRBJ1-2,.,.,TRBV10-3
CASHPDWGMNTEAFF,TGTGCCAGCCACCCGGATTGGGGAATGAACACTGAAGCTTTCTTT,TRBJ1-1,.,.,TRBV9
CASRASTDTQYF,TGTGCCAGCAGGGCCAGCACAGATACGCAGTATTTT,TRBJ2-3,.,.,TRBV6-6
CATSRDGRNSPLHF,TGTGCCACCAGCAGAGATGGGCGGAATTCACCCCTCCACTTT,TRBJ1-6,.,.,TRBV15
CASSLGPSGGTKNIQYF,TGTGCCAGCAGCTTAGGGCCTAGCGGGGGTACCAAAAACATTCAGTACTTC,TRBJ2-4,TRBD2,once,TRBV7-2
CASTPNVNYGYTF,TGTGCCAGTACTCCCAACGTGAACTATGGCTACACCTTC,TRBJ1-2,.,.,TRBV19
CASSHPLAGGRSGETQYF,TGTGCCAGCAGCCATCCCCTAGCGGGGGGACGATCTGGGGAGACCCAGTACTTC,TRBJ2-5,TRBD2,.,TRBV7-6
CASSVADTAYEQYF,TGTGCCAGCAGCGTAGCAGACACAGCCTACGAGCAGTACTTC,TRBJ2-7,.,.,TRBV9
CASSLSGQQAFF,TGTGCCAGCAGTTTATCGGGACAGCAAGCTTTCTTT,TRBJ1-1,TRBD1,.,TRBV27
CASSQDVGGTEAFF,TGCGCCAGCAGCCAAGATGTTGGGGGAACTGAAGCTTTCTTT,TRBJ1-1,.,.,TRBV4-3
CASSHRGNEQFF,TGTGCCAGTAGTCACAGGGGCAATGAGCAGTTCTTC,TRBJ2-1,TRBD1,few,TRBV19
CSVGGVYEQYF,TGCAGCGTTGGGGGGGTGTACGAGCAGTACTTC,TRBJ2-7,.,.,TRBV29-1
CASSLQGPDTEAFF,TGTGCCAGCAGCTTACAGGGCCCGGACACTGAAGCTTTCTTT,TRBJ1-1,.,.,TRBV11-2
CASSQDLGGRTEAFF,TGCGCCAGCAGCCAAGATCTTGGGGGACGGACTGAAGCTTTCTTT,TRBJ1-1,.,.,TRBV4-3
CSVEPAGGPETQYF,TGCAGCGTTGAACCCGCGGGGGGGCCGGAGACCCAGTACTTC,TRBJ2-5,TRBD2,few,TRBV29-1
CASSQDREGFGYTF,TGCGCCAGCAGCCAAGATCGAGAAGGGTTCGGCTACACCTTC,TRBJ1-2,.,.,TRBV4-3
CASRLGDRDQPQHF,TGTGCCAGCAGGCTCGGGGACAGGGATCAGCCCCAGCATTTT,TRBJ1-5,TRBD1,few,TRBV2
CSVETGGDTEAFF,TGCAGCGTCGAGACAGGGGGGGACACTGAAGCTTTCTTT,TRBJ1-1,TRBD1,.,TRBV29-1
CSVGRGTADGYTF,TGCAGCGTTGGACGGGGTACAGCCGATGGCTACACCTTC,TRBJ1-2,.,.,TRBV29-1
CASSLLNQPQHF,TGTGCCAGCAGCCTACTCAATCAGCCCCAGCATTTT,TRBJ1-5,.,few,TRBV5-6
CASSSRQGARTEAFF,TGTGCCAGCAGTTCCCGACAGGGGGCGAGAACTGAAGCTTTCTTT,TRBJ1-1,TRBD1,.,TRBV28
CASTFHEGGTEAFF,TGTGCCAGCACCTTTCACGAGGGAGGAACTGAAGCTTTCTTT,TRBJ1-1,.,.,TRBV6-5
CASTPTSGGTQETQYF,TGCGCCAGTACCCCGACTAGCGGGGGGACCCAAGAGACCCAGTACTTC,TRBJ2-5,TRBD2,.,TRBV5-1
CAWKEGYEQYF,TGTGCCTGGAAGGAGGGATACGAGCAGTACTTC,TRBJ2-7,.,.,TRBV30
CAWSRLAGKDTQYF,TGTGCCTGGAGTCGTCTAGCGGGAAAGGATACGCAGTATTTT,TRBJ2-3,TRBD2,.,TRBV30
CASSLSRQRINEKLFF,TGTGCCAGCAGTTTATCCCGACAGCGCATAAATGAAAAACTGTTTTTT,TRBJ1-4,.,few,TRBV27